This TCR beta chain was obtained from a study of siplizumab effects on memory and regulatory T cells. Only in-frame clones appear in the TCRdb table, and some are missing; sequencing was by immunoSEQ multiplex PCR. The sample yields under 140,000 clones, roughly 92% seen once. The source is a human donor in good health. Sequences were obtained from CD4+ T cells sorted from blood.

This CDR3 is CASQPESGLSIYEQYF. CDR3 in DNA: TGTGCCAGTCAACCAGAATCCGGCCTGTCTATCTACGAGCAGTACTTC. The V call is TRBV19, the J call TRBJ2-7; D is uncertain. Trimming pared 8 bases from V and 3 bases from J, leaving 23 bases between. The CDR3 runs 16 residues. Germline V lookup: CDR1 LNHDA, CDR2 SQIVND (reference sequence).